This entry lists 24 T cell receptor beta chains sequenced from one sample in a study of PD-1 blockade in classical Hodgkin lymphoma. TCRdb keeps only in-frame clones here, not all; method: immunoSEQ multiplex PCR. The sample lists about 90,000 clones, roughly 89% seen once, with roughly 10% in the top ten. Brentuximab vedotin exposure varied, and every patient relapsed after autologous stem cell transplantation. The material was peripheral blood mononuclear cells (PBMCs), obtained before the second cycle of nivolumab. The receptors come from a human donor with classical Hodgkin lymphoma.

V and J are TRBV11-2 and TRBJ2-3, with D perhaps TRBD1 (6 bases). V lost 0 bases, J lost 1 base, and 14 bases lay in between. CDR1 and CDR2 from the germline V gene are SGHAT and FQNNGV. The CDR3 runs 17 residues. The CDR3 protein is CASSLDPRGRGTDTQYF. DNA for the CDR3: TGTGCCAGCAGCTTAGACCCCAGGGGCCGGGGCACAGATACGCAGTATTTT.

V usage is TRBV28 and J usage is TRBJ1-2, with 9 bases fitting TRBD1. The CDR3 sequence is 17 residues long. Trimming removed 3 bases from V and 4 bases from J; junction bases left unmatched: 12. The V gene's germline CDR1 is MDHEN and CDR2 SYDVKM. The CDR3 coding sequence is TGTGCCAGCAGTTTCGGGTCCACAGGGGGCGCGACCTATGGCTACACCTTC. Translation: CASSFGSTGGATYGYTF.

Only one count was recorded for this clone. The J gene is TRBJ2-3, the V gene TRBV13, with D possibly being TRBD2 (5 bases). Germline CDR1 is PRHDT and CDR2 is FYEKMQ (reference sequence). The CDR3 loop spans 16 amino acids. V gave up 1 base and J gave up 6 bases, with 17 bases separating them. The CDR3 region is CASSLAGNGVADTQYF. CDR3 DNA sequence: TGTGCCAGCAGCTTAGCGGGGAATGGCGTTGCGGATACGCAGTATTTT.

The chain uses TRBV19 and TRBJ1-5, with 9 positions matching TRBD1. Germline V gene sequence: CDR1 LNHDA, CDR2 SQIVND (reference sequence). The CDR3 runs 15 residues. The V and J ends lost 6 bases and 5 bases, in that order; junction bases with no gene match: 8. CDR3 nucleotide sequence: TGTGCCAGTAGAGCCGGGACAGGGCCCCATCAGCCCCAGCATTTT. Its protein is CASRAGTGPHQPQHF. The complete variable domain, with remaining parts taken from reference TRBV19 and TRBJ1-5, reads DGGITQSPKYLFRKEGQNVTLSCEQNLNHDAMYWYRQDPGQGLRLIYYSQIVNDFQKGDIAEGYSVSREKKESFPLTVTSAQKNPTAFYLCASRAGTGPHQPQHFGDGTRLSIL.

The V call is TRBV4-1, the J call TRBJ2-7; D call uncertain. Trimming left V 0 bases short and J 6 bases short, with 6 bases between. This CDR3 has 12 residues. Germline CDR1 is MGHRA and CDR2 is YSYEKL. The DNA for the CDR3 is TGCGCCAGCAGCCAAGATCTTGCCGAGCAGTACTTC. It encodes CASSQDLAEQYF.

This clone occurred once. This chain links TRBV6-5 with TRBJ1-1, with TRBD1 identical over 7 bases. Germline V CDR1 and CDR2: MNHEY, SVGAGI. The CDR3 has 15 residues. V was clipped by 2 bases and J by 1 base; unmatched bases: 4. CDR3 bases: TGTGCCAGCAGTTACGTAACAGGGGAGAACACTGAAGCTTTCTTT. This translates into CASSYVTGENTEAFF.

Here the CDR3 DNA reads TGTGCCAGCAGTGATGGACAGAATCCGTCCTACGAGCAGTACTTC. Its protein product is CASSDGQNPSYEQYF. The chain has TRBV6-4 and TRBJ2-7, with TRBD1 as a possible D gene (6 bases). With 3 bases removed from V and 1 base from J, the gap between germline ends came to 13 bases. CDR1 is MRHNA, CDR2 SNTAGT, per germline. This CDR3 region has 15 residues.

This chain connects TRBV5-4 to TRBJ2-3; TRBD2 matches 8 bases. Looked up from germline, CDR1 is SGHNT and CDR2 is YYREEE (reference sequence). V was pared by 4 bases and J by 0 bases, with 4 bases of the junction left unmatched. This CDR3 comprises 15 residues. The CDR3: CASSPSGSSTDTQYF. In DNA, the CDR3 is TGTGCCAGCAGCCCTAGCGGGTCTAGCACAGATACGCAGTATTTT.

This sequence joins TRBV5-4 and TRBJ2-1, with D possibly being TRBD2 (6 bases). This CDR3 contains 14 residues. Per the germline V gene, CDR1 is SGHNT and CDR2 is YYREEE (reference sequence). V was trimmed by 0 bases and J by 6 bases, leaving 10 bases between them. CDR3 nucleotides: TGTGCCAGCAGCTTGGCCCGGGACTCCAATGAGCAGTTCTTC. Amino acids: CASSLARDSNEQFF.

The CDR3 sequence: CASSIMGGKGQPQHF. CDR3 in DNA: TGTGCCAGTAGTATTATGGGCGGGAAAGGTCAGCCCCAGCATTTT. The chain is built from TRBV19 and TRBJ1-5; no reliable D call. Germline V gives CDR1 LNHDA, CDR2 SQIVND (reference sequence). The CDR3 extends over 15 amino acids. The ends were cut back, 3 bases at V and 6 bases at J, with 15 bases in the middle.

The chain combines TRBV28 with TRBJ2-1, with no clear D. The CDR3 is 14 amino acids. Germline-derived CDR1 and CDR2 are MDHEN and SYDVKM. Trimming cost V 3 bases and J 4 bases, with 10 bases left between them. CDR3 residues: CASSFGGSYNEQFF. DNA of the CDR3: TGTGCCAGCAGTTTCGGCGGCAGTTACAATGAGCAGTTCTTC.

The chain couples TRBV10-3 to TRBJ2-1; D unresolved. Germline assignment: CDR1 ENHRY and CDR2 SYGVKD. V lost 3 bases, J lost 12 bases, and 9 bases lay in between. The CDR3 runs 11 residues. CDR3 residues: CAISEAQRQFF. Written as DNA, the CDR3 is TGTGCCATCAGTGAAGCCCAGCGGCAGTTCTTC.

The chain combines TRBV27 with TRBJ1-6; 8 bases align to TRBD1. This CDR3 has 16 amino acids. J gave up 8 bases and V 2 bases, and 8 bases lay outside the gene matches. Per germline, CDR1 MNHEY and CDR2 SMNVEV (reference sequence). The CDR3 region is CASSLDGTGLYSPLHF. The CDR3 DNA reads as TGTGCCAGCAGTTTAGATGGGACAGGTCTTTATTCACCCCTCCACTTT.

The V call is TRBV9, the J call TRBJ2-3; D remains unclear. V lost 0 bases and J 4 bases, leaving 12 bases between the germline ends. CDR1 SGDLS and CDR2 YYNGEE come from the germline V gene. This CDR3 has 15 residues. The CDR3 loop reads CASSVEARSADTQYF. CDR3 bases: TGTGCCAGCAGCGTAGAGGCCCGGAGCGCAGATACGCAGTATTTT.

The J gene is TRBJ2-2, the V gene TRBV7-9; the D call may be TRBD1 or TRBD2 (5 bases each). V gave up 1 base and J gave up 4 bases, with 22 bases separating them. The germline V gene has CDR1 SEHNR and CDR2 FQNEAQ (reference sequence). The CDR3 has 19 residues. The CDR3 sequence: CASSLGRLAGIGVTGELFF. CDR3 bases: TGTGCCAGCAGCTTAGGTCGGTTGGCAGGGATCGGGGTCACCGGGGAGCTGTTTTTT.

The chain uses TRBV4-2 and TRBJ2-7; 11 bases are shared with TRBD2. The germline V gene has CDR1 LGHNA and CDR2 YNFKEQ. The V gene end was trimmed by 0 bases and the J gene end by 6 bases; junction bases not matched to a gene: 7. The CDR3 covers 16 residues. For the CDR3, the DNA is TGTGCCAGCAGCCAAGATTATGGACTAGCGGGTGGCGAGCAGTACTTC. Its translation: CASSQDYGLAGGEQYF.

The gene calls are TRBV4-2 and TRBJ2-3; 8 bases agree with TRBD2. CDR1 is LGHNA, CDR2 YNFKEQ, per germline. The CDR3 runs to 19 residues. V shed 0 bases and J 0 bases; nucleotides not matched to a gene: 11. CDR3 nucleotide sequence: TGTGCCAGCAGCCAAGATAGTCGGAAAATAGCGGGAAGCACAGATACGCAGTATTTT. Translated: CASSQDSRKIAGSTDTQYF.

The chain has TRBV19 and TRBJ1-3; 9 nucleotides match TRBD1. This CDR3 comprises 17 residues. Losses at the gene ends were 3 bases for V and 0 bases for J; bases not matched to a gene: 6. CDR1 LNHDA and CDR2 SQIVND come from the germline V gene (reference sequence). The CDR3 coding sequence is TGTGCCAGTAGTATCCCAAGGGACAGGGCCTCTGGAAACACCATATATTTT. Its translation is CASSIPRDRASGNTIYF.

V usage is TRBV9 and J usage is TRBJ1-5, with D possibly being TRBD1 (5 bases). Germline V gives CDR1 SGDLS, CDR2 YYNGEE. The CDR3 sequence is 14 residues long. V was cut by 7 bases and J by 7 bases, with 18 bases left in between. CDR3: CASGRDAGDQPQHF. The CDR3 DNA reads TGTGCCAGCGGCCGGGACGCCGGTGACCAGCCCCAGCATTTT.

The V gene is TRBV10-1, the J gene TRBJ2-3, with D maybe TRBD2 (5 bases). Trimming shortened V by 3 bases and J by 5 bases, and 15 bases separated the two germline ends. The CDR3 is 15 amino acids. Germline CDR1 WNHNN, CDR2 SYGVQD (reference sequence). The DNA for the CDR3 is TGCGCCAGCAGTGAAAGGCCATCGGGGAAAGATACGCAGTATTTT. Translation: CASSERPSGKDTQYF.

The rearrangement uses TRBV21-1 and TRBJ1-1; the D call in the table, TRBD1, was not verified against the DNA. TRBV21-1 constitutes a pseudogene. CDR3 length: 14 amino acids. The DNA of the CDR3 is TGTGCCAGCAGCAAAGGAGAGACAGGGATAGACGCTTTCTTT. It yields the protein CASSKGETGIDAFF.

The rearrangement joins TRBV5-6 to TRBJ1-2, with D maybe TRBD1 (6 bases). The germline V gene encodes CDR1 SGHDT and CDR2 YYEEEE. CDR3 length equals 13 residues. V was trimmed by 4 bases and J by 4 bases, leaving 11 bases between them. The CDR3 reads CASSPQGSYGYTF. CDR3 bases: TGTGCCAGCAGCCCACAGGGCTCCTATGGCTACACCTTC.

The J gene is TRBJ2-3, the V gene TRBV4-1; 7 bases map to TRBD1. CDR1 is MGHRA and CDR2 is YSYEKL in the germline V gene. This CDR3 comprises 17 residues. The V and J ends lost 1 base and 4 bases, in that order; junction bases with no gene match: 11. The CDR3 here is CASSQGVTGVLSDTQYF. DNA for the CDR3: TGCGCCAGCAGCCAAGGCGTCACAGGGGTCCTCTCAGATACGCAGTATTTT.

The V gene is TRBV29-1, the J gene TRBJ1-1, with 7 bases lining up with TRBD1. This CDR3 is 14 amino acids long. The germline gives CDR1 SQVTM, CDR2 ANQGSEA. After removal of 7 bases from V and 2 bases from J, the junction contained 10 bases not matched to a gene. The CDR3 spells CSGRPRDSNTEAFF. CDR3 nucleotide sequence: TGCAGCGGCCGACCCCGGGACAGCAACACTGAAGCTTTCTTT.